What follows is one T cell receptor (beta chain) and its context. The PCR contained 60 Vbeta and 13 Jbeta primers. Here immunoSEQ multiplex PCR was the method, and the copy in TCRdb shows in-frame clones only, minus some. The table lists about 140,000 clones, more than 75% of them singletons. This specimen comes from a study of cytomegalovirus exposure and HLA in healthy donors. The CDR3 spans 15 residues. V was shortened by 7 bases and J by 5 bases, with 18 bases between the two germline ends. In germline, CDR1 is SGHTA, CDR2 FQGNSA. Donors sampled were nominally healthy, though unrecorded immune exposures were likely.

The sequenced sample was PBMCs. The chain joins TRBV7-2 to TRBJ1-3; D is perhaps TRBD1 (6 bases). This clonotype was sampled from a male donor in good health and CMV-seronegative. This CDR3 is CASTPGGQRRNTIYF. Here the CDR3 DNA reads TGTGCCAGCACCCCCGGCGGACAGAGGAGAAACACCATATATTTT.